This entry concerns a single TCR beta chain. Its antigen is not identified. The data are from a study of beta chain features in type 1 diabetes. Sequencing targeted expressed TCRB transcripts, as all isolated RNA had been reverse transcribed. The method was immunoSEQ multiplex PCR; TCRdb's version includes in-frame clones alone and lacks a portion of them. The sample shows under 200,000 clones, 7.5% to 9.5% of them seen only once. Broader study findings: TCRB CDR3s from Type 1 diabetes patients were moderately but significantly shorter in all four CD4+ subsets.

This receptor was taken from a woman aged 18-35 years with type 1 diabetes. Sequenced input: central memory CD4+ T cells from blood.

CDR3 DNA: TGTGCCAGCAGCGTAGCTACAGGGGGCAATGAGCAGTTCTTC. As protein: CASSVATGGNEQFF. The chain recombines TRBV9 with TRBJ2-1; TRBD1 matches at 8 bases. Trimming cost V 0 bases and J 6 bases; bases outside gene matches: 2. The CDR3 has 14 amino acids. Germline CDR1 and CDR2: SGDLS and YYNGEE. Full variable domain (outside the CDR3, taken from reference TRBV9 and TRBJ2-1): DSGVTQTPKHLITATGQRVTLRCSPRSGDLSVYWYQQSLDQGLQFLIQYYNGEERAKGNILERFSAQQFPDLHSELNLSSLELGDSALYFCASSVATGGNEQFFGPGTRLTVL.